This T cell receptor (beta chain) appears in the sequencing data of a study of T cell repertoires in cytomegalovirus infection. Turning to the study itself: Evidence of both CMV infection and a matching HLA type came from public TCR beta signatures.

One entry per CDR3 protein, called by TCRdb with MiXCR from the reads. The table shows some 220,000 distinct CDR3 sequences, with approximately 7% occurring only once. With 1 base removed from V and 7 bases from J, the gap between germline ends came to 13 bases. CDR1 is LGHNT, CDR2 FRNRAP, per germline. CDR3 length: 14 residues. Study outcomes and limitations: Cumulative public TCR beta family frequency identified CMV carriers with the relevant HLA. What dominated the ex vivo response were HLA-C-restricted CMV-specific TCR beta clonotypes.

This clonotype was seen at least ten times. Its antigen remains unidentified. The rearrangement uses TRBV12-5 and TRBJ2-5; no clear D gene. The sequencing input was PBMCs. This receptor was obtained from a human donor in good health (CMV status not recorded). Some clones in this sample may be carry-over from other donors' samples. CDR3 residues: CASGLDGPPGTQYF. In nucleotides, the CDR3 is TGTGCTAGTGGTTTGGATGGGCCGCCTGGGACCCAGTACTTC.